Listed below are T cell receptor beta chains from one sample, sequenced in a study of cytomegalovirus exposure and HLA in healthy donors. TCRdb's table, derived via immunoSEQ multiplex PCR, lists solely in-frame clones and lacks some. The repertoire includes some 98,000 clones, about 80% of them detected once, and about 2% sits in the top ten. Sequencing was carried out using PBMCs. The receptors stem from a man aged 35 to 55 in good health and CMV-seronegative. CDR3s include the opening cysteine and the closing phenylalanine or tryptophan.

TRBV7-8 CASSFQAGVSEQYF
TRBV9 CASSGTGTGGTGANVLTF
TRBV27 CASSSTLSPLAGAAGANVLTF
TRBV6-6 CASSYSLAGVETQYF
TRBV28 CASSTGNSNQPQHF
TRBV6-1 CAARLGQENTEAFF
TRBV9 CASPDSNYGYTF
TRBV30 CAWTQNNKNTGELFF
TRBV13 CASSSAGAGDNEQFF
TRBV6-4 CASSDSLVGYNEQFF
TRBV9 CASSQGRRDSPLHF
TRBV5-1 CASSRVIDEQFF
TRBV27 CATHFLPGQSTYEQYF
TRBV10-3 CAISPGQLNYGYTF
TRBV9 CASSVGSTNEQFF
TRBV9 CASSEGAGNEQFF
TRBV14 CASSPLAGGPLETQYF
TRBV7-9 CSSSFQEFYEQYF
TRBV13 CASSQGAAKNIQYF
TRBV18 CASSPRRGGPYEQYF
TRBV10-1 CASSDSAPGTDTQYF
TRBV7-6 CASSLARYGEQFF